Presented here are 7 T cell receptor beta chains from one specimen sequenced in a study of T cells in tuberculosis. Generated by immunoSEQ multiplex PCR, the TCRdb table keeps only in-frame clones and is missing some. Here the sample spans 20,000 to 25,000 clones, 75% to 90% being singletons. Material: PBMCs. Every receptor here comes from a donor between 10 and 35 years old with latent tuberculosis or without tuberculosis infection.

The chain joins TRBV5-1 to TRBJ1-1, with 10 nucleotides matching TRBD1. CDR1 SGHRS and CDR2 YFSETQ come from the germline V gene. V lost 7 bases and J lost 4; bases outside the gene matches: 1. The CDR3 is 12 amino acids. CDR3 in amino acids: CASGDRGTEAFF. The CDR3 DNA sequence: TGCGCCAGCGGGGACAGGGGCACTGAAGCTTTCTTT.

The rearrangement joins TRBV4-1 to TRBJ2-7; D uncertain. V gave up 0 bases and J gave up 2 bases, with 5 bases separating them. The CDR3 is 13 residues long. Germline assignment: CDR1 MGHRA and CDR2 YSYEKL. CDR3: CASSQDRTYEQYF. CDR3 DNA: TGCGCCAGCAGCCAAGACAGGACCTACGAGCAGTACTTC.

This chain uses TRBV30 with TRBJ2-5; TRBD1 aligns across 8 bases. Germline V gene data show CDR1 as GTSNPN and CDR2 as SVGIG (reference sequence). The V and J ends lost 2 bases and 4 bases, in that order; junction bases with no gene match: 9. The CDR3 extends over 15 amino acids. The CDR3 DNA sequence: TGTGCCTGGAGTCCTGGACAGGGCAAAGGAGAGACCCAGTACTTC. Protein sequence: CAWSPGQGKGETQYF.

This chain joins TRBV19 and TRBJ1-5, with a tentative D call TRBD1 (5 bases). CDR1 is LNHDA and CDR2 is SQIVND in the germline V gene (reference sequence). Trimming shortened V by 2 bases and J by 2 bases, and 16 bases separated the two germline ends. This CDR3 contains 17 residues. The CDR3: CASSINSGRLGNQPQHF. CDR3 in DNA: TGTGCCAGTAGTATAAACTCAGGGCGACTGGGCAATCAGCCCCAGCATTTT.

Notes on this clone: This CDR3 is also generated by other DNA sequences in the sample. The chain carries TRBV30 and TRBJ1-5; no reliable D call. The CDR3 consists of 13 residues. Germline CDR1 and CDR2: GTSNPN and SVGIG (reference sequence). Trimming left V 4 bases short and J 0 bases short, with 7 bases between. This chain's CDR3 is CAWTGNSNQPQHF. In nucleotides, the CDR3 is TGTGCCTGGACCGGTAATAGCAATCAGCCCCAGCATTTT.

This chain links TRBV7-3 with TRBJ1-1; D is unclear. This CDR3 region has 15 residues. The germline V and J ends were trimmed by 2 bases and 5 bases, with 15 bases remaining between them. Germline V gene sequence: CDR1 SGHTA, CDR2 FQGTGA. Here the CDR3 DNA reads TGTGCCAGCAGCTTAGTGCCGGGGAGTTGGACTGAAGCTTTCTTT. Protein product: CASSLVPGSWTEAFF. The variable domain in full, with the rest retrieved from reference TRBV7-3 and TRBJ1-1, is GAGVSQTPSNKVTEKGKYVELRCDPISGHTALYWYRQSLGQGPEFLIYFQGTGAADDSGLPNDRFFAVRPEGSVSTLKIQRTERGDSAVYLCASSLVPGSWTEAFFGQGTRLTVV.

The chain combines TRBV6-1 with TRBJ1-2, with TRBD1 matching 8 bases. V lost 4 bases, J lost 2 bases, and 3 bases stayed unmatched. This CDR3 is built from 14 residues. Germline CDR1 MNHNS, CDR2 SASEGT. The CDR3 bases are TGTGCCAGCAGTGCCAGGGGGCGCAACTATGGCTACACCTTC. This translates into CASSARGRNYGYTF.